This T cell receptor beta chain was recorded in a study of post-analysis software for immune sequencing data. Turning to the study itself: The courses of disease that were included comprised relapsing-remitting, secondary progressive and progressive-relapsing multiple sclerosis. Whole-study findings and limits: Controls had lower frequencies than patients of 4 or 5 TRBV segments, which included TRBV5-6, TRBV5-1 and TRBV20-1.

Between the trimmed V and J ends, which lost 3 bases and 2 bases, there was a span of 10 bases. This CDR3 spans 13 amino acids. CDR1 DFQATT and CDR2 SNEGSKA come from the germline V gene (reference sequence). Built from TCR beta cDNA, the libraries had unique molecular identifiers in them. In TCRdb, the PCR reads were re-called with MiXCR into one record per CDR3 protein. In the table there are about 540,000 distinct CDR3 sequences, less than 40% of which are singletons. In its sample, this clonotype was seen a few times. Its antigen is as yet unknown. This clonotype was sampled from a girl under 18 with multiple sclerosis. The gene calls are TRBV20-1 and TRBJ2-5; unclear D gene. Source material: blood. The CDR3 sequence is CSASNSQQETQYF. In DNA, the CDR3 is TGCAGTGCTAGTAATTCTCAGCAAGAGACCCAGTACTTC.